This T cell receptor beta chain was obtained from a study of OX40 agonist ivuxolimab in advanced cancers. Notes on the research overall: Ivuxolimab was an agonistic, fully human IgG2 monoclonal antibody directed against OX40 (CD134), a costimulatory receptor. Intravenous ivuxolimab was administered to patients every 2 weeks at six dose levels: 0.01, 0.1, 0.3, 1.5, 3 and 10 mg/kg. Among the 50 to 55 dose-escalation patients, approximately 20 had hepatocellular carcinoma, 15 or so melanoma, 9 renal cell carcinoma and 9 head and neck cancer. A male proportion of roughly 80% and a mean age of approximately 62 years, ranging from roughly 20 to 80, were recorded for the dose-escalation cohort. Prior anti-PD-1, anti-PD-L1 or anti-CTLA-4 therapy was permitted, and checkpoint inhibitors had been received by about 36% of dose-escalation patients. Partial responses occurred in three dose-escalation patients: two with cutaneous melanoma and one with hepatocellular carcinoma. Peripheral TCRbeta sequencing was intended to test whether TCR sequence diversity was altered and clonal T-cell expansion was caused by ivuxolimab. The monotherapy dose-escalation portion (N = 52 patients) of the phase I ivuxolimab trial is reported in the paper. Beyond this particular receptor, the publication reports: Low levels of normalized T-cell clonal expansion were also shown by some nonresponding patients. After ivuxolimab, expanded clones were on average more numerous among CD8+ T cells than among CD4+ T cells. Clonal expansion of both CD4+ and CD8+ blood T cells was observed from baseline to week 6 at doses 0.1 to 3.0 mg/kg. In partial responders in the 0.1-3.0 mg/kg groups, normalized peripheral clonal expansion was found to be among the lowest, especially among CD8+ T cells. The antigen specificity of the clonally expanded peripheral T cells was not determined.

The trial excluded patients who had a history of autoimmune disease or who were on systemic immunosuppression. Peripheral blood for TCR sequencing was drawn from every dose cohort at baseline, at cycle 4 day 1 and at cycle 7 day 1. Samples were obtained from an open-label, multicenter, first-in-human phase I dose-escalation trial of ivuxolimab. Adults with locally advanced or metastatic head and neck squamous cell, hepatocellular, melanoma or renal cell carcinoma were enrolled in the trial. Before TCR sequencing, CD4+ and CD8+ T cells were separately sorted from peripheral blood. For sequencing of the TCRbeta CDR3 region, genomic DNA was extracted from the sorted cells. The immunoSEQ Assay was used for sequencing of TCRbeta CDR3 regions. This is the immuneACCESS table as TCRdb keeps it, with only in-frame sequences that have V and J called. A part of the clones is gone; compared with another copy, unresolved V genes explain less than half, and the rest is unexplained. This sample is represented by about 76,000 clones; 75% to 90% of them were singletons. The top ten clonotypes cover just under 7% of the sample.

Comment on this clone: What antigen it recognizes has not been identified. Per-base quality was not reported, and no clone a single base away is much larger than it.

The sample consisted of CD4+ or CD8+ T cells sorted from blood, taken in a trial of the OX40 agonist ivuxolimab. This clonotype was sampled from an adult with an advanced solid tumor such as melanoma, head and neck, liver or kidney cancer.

The sequence in DNA is TGTGCCAGCAGCTTGAGAAGGAGAGGGGGAGATACGCAGTATTTT. This translates into CASSLRRRGGDTQYF. This receptor chain uses TRBV5-8 and TRBJ2-3; TRBD1 is perhaps the D gene, given 6 matching bases. The CDR3 numbers 15 residues from cysteine through phenylalanine. CDR3 DNA is the only sequence kept; it has 45 bases, read in frame from the first base. The germline V gene encodes CDR1 SGHTS and CDR2 YDEGEE. Trimming takes 1 base from V and 5 bases from J, and the germline ends sit 14 bases apart.